The next 9 T cell receptor beta chains were all read from a single sample in a study of Graves' ophthalmopathy and Graves' hyperthyroidism. Amplified material comprised TCR beta CDR3 regions derived from RNA transcripts. HTBI primers served in a first-round RT-PCR, which a second-round multiplex PCR followed. TCRdb passed the multiplex PCR reads through MiXCR, listing each CDR3 protein once. This table has 220,000 or so distinct CDR3 sequences, around a fifth appearing once. Sequencing used peripheral blood. The receptors derive from a woman in her 50s with Graves' ophthalmopathy.

The sample holds many counts of this clonotype. The chain has TRBV7-9 and TRBJ2-2; 9 bases align to TRBD1. This CDR3 spans 14 amino acids. J lost 7 bases, V lost 6 bases, and 6 bases had no gene match. Germline assignment: CDR1 SEHNR and CDR2 FQNEAQ (reference sequence). CDR3 residues: CASSVQGASGELFF. The CDR3 DNA follows: TGTGCCAGCAGTGTACAGGGGGCAAGCGGGGAGCTGTTTTTT.

This clonotype came up many times. CDR3 sequence (DNA): TGTGCCAGCAGCTTTTCCCCGGGGGAGCAGTACTTC. Translated: CASSFSPGEQYF. The rearrangement links TRBV27 to TRBJ2-7; the D gene is possibly TRBD2 (5 bases). The CDR3 covers 12 residues. Deletions cut 6 bases from V and 7 bases from J, with 13 bases between. CDR1 is MNHEY and CDR2 is SMNVEV in the germline V gene (reference sequence).

At least ten counts were recorded for this clonotype. V usage is TRBV29-1 and J usage is TRBJ2-7; 7 nucleotides match TRBD1. V was clipped by 7 bases and J by 1 base; unmatched bases: 7. Looked up from germline, CDR1 is SQVTM and CDR2 is ANQGSEA. This CDR3 spans 13 amino acids. The CDR3 nucleotides are TGCAGCGAGTGGACAGGCCTTTCCTACGAGCAGTACTTC. Amino acids: CSEWTGLSYEQYF.

This clonotype was seen at least ten times. The chain links TRBV2 to TRBJ2-5, with D possibly being TRBD2 (6 bases). V was pared by 0 bases and J by 3 bases, with 17 bases between. Germline CDR1 reads SNHLY; CDR2 reads FYNNEI. The CDR3 is 17 residues long. As DNA, the CDR3 is TGTGCCAGCAGTGAAGCTGGTTGGGTCGGGAGTGAAGAGACCCAGTACTTC. Amino acids: CASSEAGWVGSEETQYF.

This clonotype has ten or more counts. CDR3 amino acids: CSARDLRAGGYEQYF. The DNA for the CDR3 is TGCAGTGCTAGAGACCTCAGGGCGGGCGGCTACGAGCAGTACTTC. This chain joins TRBV20-1 and TRBJ2-7; the D call may be TRBD1 or TRBD2 (5 bases each). The V gene lost 0 bases and the J gene lost 3 bases, with 15 bases spanning the gap. CDR1 and CDR2 (germline): DFQATT, SNEGSKA (reference sequence). The CDR3 runs 15 residues.

This clonotype was detected many times. The chain joins TRBV6-1 to TRBJ2-7; 11 nucleotides align to TRBD1. V dropped 5 bases and J dropped 9; count of bases not matched to a gene: 15. Germline V lookup: CDR1 MNHNS, CDR2 SASEGT. This CDR3 is 16 amino acids long. The CDR3 nucleotides read TGTGCCAGCAGTCCACTTGCCGGGACAGGGGGGTCCGGGCAGTACTTC. Translating gives CASSPLAGTGGSGQYF.

This clonotype was detected many times. CDR3 DNA: TGTGCCAGCAGCCCCACGGCCGCTCGGGCTACTGAAGCTTTCTTT. As protein: CASSPTAARATEAFF. J is TRBJ1-1 and V is TRBV16; D is ambiguous. This CDR3 contains 15 residues. V was trimmed by 4 bases and J by 5 bases, leaving 17 bases between them. Germline CDR1 and CDR2: KGHSY and FQNENV. Combining the CDR3 with reference TRBV16 and TRBJ1-1 gives the whole variable domain GEEVAQTPKHLVRGEGQKAKLYCAPIKGHSYVFWYQQVLKNEFKFLISFQNENVFDETGMPKERFSAKCLPNSPCSLEIQATKLEDSAVYFCASSPTAARATEAFFGQGTRLTVV.

The chain has TRBV7-8 and TRBJ1-1; D unresolved. The CDR3 covers 14 residues. The germline V and J ends were trimmed by 2 bases and 0 bases, with 7 bases remaining between them. CDR1 is SGHVS, CDR2 FQNEAQ, per germline. As DNA, the CDR3 is TGTGCCAGCAGCTTACGACTCCTGAACACTGAAGCTTTCTTT. This encodes CASSLRLLNTEAFF.

This clonotype has only a few counts. A much larger clone sits a single nucleotide away, making a read error possible. This chain uses TRBV6-1 with TRBJ1-1; D is undetermined. From germline, CDR1 is MNHNS and CDR2 SASEGT. The CDR3 has 14 amino acids. For the CDR3, the DNA is TGTGCCGGCAGCCTGGCCCCGGGAACGCCTGAAGCTTTCTTT. Translation: CAGSLAPGTPEAFF.